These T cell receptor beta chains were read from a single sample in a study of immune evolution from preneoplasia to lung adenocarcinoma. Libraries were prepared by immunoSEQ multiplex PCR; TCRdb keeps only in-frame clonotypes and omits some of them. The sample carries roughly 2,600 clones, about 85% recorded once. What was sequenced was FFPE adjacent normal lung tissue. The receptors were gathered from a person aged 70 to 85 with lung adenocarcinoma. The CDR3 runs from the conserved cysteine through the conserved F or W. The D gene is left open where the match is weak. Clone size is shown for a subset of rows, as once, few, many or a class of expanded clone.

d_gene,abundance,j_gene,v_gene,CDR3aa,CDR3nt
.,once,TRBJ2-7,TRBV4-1,CASSREISYEQYF,TGCGCCAGCAGCCGAGAAATCTCCTACGAGCAGTACTTC
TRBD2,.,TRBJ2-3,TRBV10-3,CAIKRLAPNTDTQYF,TGTGCCATCAAAAGACTAGCACCGAACACAGATACGCAGTATTTT
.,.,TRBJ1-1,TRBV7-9,CASSFIPGAGNTEAFF,TGTGCCAGCAGCTTCATCCCGGGGGCCGGGAACACTGAAGCTTTCTTT
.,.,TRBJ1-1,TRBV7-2,CASSSYLNTEAFF,TGTGCCAGCAGCTCTTATCTGAACACTGAAGCTTTCTTT
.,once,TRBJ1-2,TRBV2,CASSNYGYTF,TGTGCCAGCAGTAACTATGGCTACACCTTC
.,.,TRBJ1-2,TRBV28,CASSDGGYTF,TGTGCCAGCAGTGACGGTGGCTACACCTTC
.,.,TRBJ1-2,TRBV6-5,CASTQGIPGYGYTF,TGTGCCAGCACCCAGGGGATCCCCGGCTATGGCTACACCTTC
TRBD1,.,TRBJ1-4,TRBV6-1,CASRDRGQLDEKLFF,TGTGCCAGCCGGGACAGGGGGCAGTTGGATGAAAAACTGTTTTTT
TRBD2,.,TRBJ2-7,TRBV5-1,CASSQGTSGGGEQYF,TGCGCCAGCAGCCAAGGGACTAGCGGGGGCGGCGAGCAGTACTTC
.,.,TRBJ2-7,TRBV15,CATSREDKFNEQYF,TGTGCCACCAGCAGAGAGGACAAATTCAACGAGCAGTACTTC
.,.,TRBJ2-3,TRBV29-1,CSVEGGGQISTDTQYF,TGCAGCGTTGAAGGGGGCGGACAGATCAGCACAGATACGCAGTATTTT
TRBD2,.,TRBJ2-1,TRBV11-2,CASRLRVTSRDEQFF,TGTGCCAGCAGACTCCGGGTGACTAGCAGGGATGAGCAGTTCTTC
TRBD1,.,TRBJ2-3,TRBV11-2,CASRRTGGGTDTQYF,TGTGCCAGCCGACGGACAGGGGGCGGGACAGATACGCAGTATTTT
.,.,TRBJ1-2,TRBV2,CASSEAGTFNYGYTF,TGTGCCAGCAGTGAAGCGGGGACATTTAACTATGGCTACACCTTC
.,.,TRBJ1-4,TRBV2,CASSEEDGSAKGLFF,TGTGCCAGCAGTGAAGAGGACGGGAGTGCTAAGGGACTGTTTTTT
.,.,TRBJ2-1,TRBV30,CAWSVGGVSYNEQFF,TGTGCCTGGAGTGTTGGGGGAGTCTCCTACAATGAGCAGTTCTTC
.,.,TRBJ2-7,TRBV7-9,CASSSAETLGEQYF,TGTGCCAGCAGCTCGGCGGAAACCCTCGGGGAGCAGTACTTC
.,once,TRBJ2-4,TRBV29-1,CSAEGGGQGTNIQYF,TGCAGCGCAGAAGGTGGGGGCCAGGGTACGAACATTCAGTACTTC
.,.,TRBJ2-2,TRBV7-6,CASSLGGGGANTGELFF,TGTGCCAGCAGCTTAGGCGGAGGGGGCGCGAACACCGGGGAGCTGTTTTTT
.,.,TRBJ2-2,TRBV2,CATWEDTGELFF,TGTGCCACATGGGAGGACACCGGGGAGCTGTTTTTT
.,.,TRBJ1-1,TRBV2,CASSVTGNREAFF,TGTGCCAGCAGTGTCACAGGGAACCGAGAAGCTTTCTTT
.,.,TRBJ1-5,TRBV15,CATSRDRGQPQHF,TGTGCCACCAGCAGAGACAGGGGCCAGCCCCAGCATTTT